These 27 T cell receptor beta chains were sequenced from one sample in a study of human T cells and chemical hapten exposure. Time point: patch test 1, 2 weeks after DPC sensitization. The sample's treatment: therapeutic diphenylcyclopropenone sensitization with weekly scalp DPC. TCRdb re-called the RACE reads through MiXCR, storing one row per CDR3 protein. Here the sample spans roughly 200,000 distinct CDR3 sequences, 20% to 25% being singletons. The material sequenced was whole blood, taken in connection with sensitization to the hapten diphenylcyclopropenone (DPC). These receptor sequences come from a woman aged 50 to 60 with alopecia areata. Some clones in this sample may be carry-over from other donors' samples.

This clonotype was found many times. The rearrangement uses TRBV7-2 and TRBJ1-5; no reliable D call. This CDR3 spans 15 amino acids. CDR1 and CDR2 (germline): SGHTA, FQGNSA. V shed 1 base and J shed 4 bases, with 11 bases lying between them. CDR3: CASSLDRSGNQPQHF. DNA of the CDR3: TGTGCCAGCAGCTTAGATAGGAGCGGGAATCAGCCCCAGCATTTT.

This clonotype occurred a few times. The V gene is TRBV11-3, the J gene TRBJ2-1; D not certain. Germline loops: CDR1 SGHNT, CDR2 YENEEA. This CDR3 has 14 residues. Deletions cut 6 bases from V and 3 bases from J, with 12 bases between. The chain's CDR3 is CASSPSLFYNEQFF. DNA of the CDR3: TGTGCCAGCAGTCCGTCCCTTTTCTACAATGAGCAGTTCTTC. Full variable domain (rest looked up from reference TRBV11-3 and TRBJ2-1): EAGVVQSPRYKIIEKKQPVAFWCNPISGHNTLYWYLQNLGQGPELLIRYENEEAVDDSQLPKDRFSAERLKGVDSTLKIQPAELGDSAVYLCASSPSLFYNEQFFGPGTRLTVL.

The CDR3 reads CASSTTSGNGAGELFF. The DNA of the CDR3 is TGCGCCAGCAGCACAACTAGCGGGAATGGCGCCGGGGAGCTGTTTTTT. The V call is TRBV5-1, the J call TRBJ2-2; 10 bases line up with TRBD2. Germline-derived CDR1 and CDR2 are SGHRS and YFSETQ. Trimming at V came to 4 bases and at J to 6 bases, leaving 9 bases not matched to a gene. The CDR3 length is 16 residues.

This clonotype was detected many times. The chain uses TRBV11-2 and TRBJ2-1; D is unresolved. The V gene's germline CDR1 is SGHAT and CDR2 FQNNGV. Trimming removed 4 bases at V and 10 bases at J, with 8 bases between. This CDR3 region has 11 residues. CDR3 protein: CASSYRREQFF. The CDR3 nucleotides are TGTGCCAGCAGCTATCGACGCGAGCAGTTCTTC.

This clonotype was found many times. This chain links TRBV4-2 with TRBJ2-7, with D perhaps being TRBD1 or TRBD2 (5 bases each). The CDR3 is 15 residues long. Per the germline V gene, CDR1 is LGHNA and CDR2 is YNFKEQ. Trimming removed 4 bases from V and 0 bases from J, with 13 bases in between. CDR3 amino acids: CASSLLRGLSYEQYF. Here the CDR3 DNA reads TGTGCCAGCAGCCTACTTCGGGGCCTCTCCTACGAGCAGTACTTC.

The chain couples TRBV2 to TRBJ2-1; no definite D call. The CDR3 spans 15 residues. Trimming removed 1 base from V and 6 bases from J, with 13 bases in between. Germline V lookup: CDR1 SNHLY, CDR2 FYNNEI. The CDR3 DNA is TGTGCCAGCAGTGAAGTGGGCCGCCCCGTCAATGAGCAGTTCTTC. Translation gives CASSEVGRPVNEQFF. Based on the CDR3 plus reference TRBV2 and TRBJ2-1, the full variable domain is EPEVTQTPSHQVTQMGQEVILRCVPISNHLYFYWYRQILGQKVEFLVSFYNNEISEKSEIFDDQFSVERPDGSNFTLKIRSTKLEDSAMYFCASSEVGRPVNEQFFGPGTRLTVL.

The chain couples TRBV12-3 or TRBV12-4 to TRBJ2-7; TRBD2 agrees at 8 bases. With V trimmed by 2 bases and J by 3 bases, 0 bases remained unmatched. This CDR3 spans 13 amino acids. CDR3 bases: TGTGCCAGCAGTTTACTAGCGGGCTACGAGCAGTACTTC. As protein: CASSLLAGYEQYF.

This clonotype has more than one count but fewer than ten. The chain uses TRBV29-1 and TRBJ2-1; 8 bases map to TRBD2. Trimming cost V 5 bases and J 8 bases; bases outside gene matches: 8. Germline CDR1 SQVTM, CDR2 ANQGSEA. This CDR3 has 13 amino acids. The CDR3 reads CSVLTAGGDEQFF. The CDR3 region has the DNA TGCAGCGTTTTGACTGCGGGAGGCGATGAGCAGTTCTTC.

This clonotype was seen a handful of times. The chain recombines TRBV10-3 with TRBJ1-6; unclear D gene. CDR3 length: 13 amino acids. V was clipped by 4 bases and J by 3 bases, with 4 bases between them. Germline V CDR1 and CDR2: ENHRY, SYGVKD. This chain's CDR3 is CAISVDYNSPLHF. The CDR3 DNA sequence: TGTGCCATCAGTGTGGACTATAATTCACCCCTCCACTTT.

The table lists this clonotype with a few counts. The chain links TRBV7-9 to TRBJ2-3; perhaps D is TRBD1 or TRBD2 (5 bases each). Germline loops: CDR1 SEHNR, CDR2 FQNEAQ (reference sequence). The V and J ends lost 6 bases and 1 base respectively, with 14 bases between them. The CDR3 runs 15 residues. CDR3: CASRQLGVGTDTQYF. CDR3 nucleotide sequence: TGTGCCAGCAGACAGCTGGGGGTCGGCACAGATACGCAGTATTTT.

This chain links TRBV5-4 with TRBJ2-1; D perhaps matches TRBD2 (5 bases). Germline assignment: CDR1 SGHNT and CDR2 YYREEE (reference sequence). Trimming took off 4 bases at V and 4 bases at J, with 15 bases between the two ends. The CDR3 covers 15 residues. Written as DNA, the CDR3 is TGTGCCAGCAGCCATTATAGCGTCCTATACAATGAGCAGTTCTTC. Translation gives CASSHYSVLYNEQFF.

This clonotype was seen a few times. CDR3 sequence: CASTRLAGDSEQFF. The CDR3 region has the DNA TGTGCCAGCACCCGACTAGCGGGAGATTCTGAGCAGTTCTTC. This chain links TRBV7-9 with TRBJ2-1, with 12 nucleotides matching TRBD2. CDR1 SEHNR and CDR2 FQNEAQ come from the germline V gene (reference sequence). The CDR3 is 14 residues long. V lost 7 bases to trimming and J lost 9 bases; unmatched junction nucleotides: 7. Filled out from reference TRBV7-9 and TRBJ2-1, the complete variable domain reads DTGVSQNPRHKITKRGQNVTFRCDPISEHNRLYWYRQTLGQGPEFLTYFQNEAQLEKSRLLSDRFSAERPKGSFSTLEIQRTEQGDSAMYLCASTRLAGDSEQFFGPGTRLTVL.

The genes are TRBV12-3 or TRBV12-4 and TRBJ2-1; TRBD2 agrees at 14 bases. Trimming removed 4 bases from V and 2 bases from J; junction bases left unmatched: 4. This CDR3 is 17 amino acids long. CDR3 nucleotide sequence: TGTGCCAGCAGTTCCCGGACTAGCGGGAGGACCTACAATGAGCAGTTCTTC. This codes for CASSSRTSGRTYNEQFF.

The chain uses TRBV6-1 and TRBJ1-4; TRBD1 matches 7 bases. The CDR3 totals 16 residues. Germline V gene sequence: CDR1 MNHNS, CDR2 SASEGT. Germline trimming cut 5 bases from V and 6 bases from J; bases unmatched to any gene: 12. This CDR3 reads CASSQWGRGLDEKLFF. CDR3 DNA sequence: TGTGCCAGCAGTCAATGGGGAAGGGGGCTGGATGAAAAACTGTTTTTT.

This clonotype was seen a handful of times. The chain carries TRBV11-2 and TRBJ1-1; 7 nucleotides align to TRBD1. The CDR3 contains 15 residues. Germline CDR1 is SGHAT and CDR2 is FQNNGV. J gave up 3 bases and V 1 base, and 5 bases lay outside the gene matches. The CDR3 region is CASSLALDRDTEAFF. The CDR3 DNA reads TGTGCCAGCAGCTTAGCCCTCGACAGGGACACTGAAGCTTTCTTT. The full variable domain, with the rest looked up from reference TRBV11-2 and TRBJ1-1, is EAGVAQSPRYKIIEKRQSVAFWCNPISGHATLYWYQQILGQGPKLLIQFQNNGVVDDSQLPKDRFSAERLKGVDSTLKIQPAKLEDSAVYLCASSLALDRDTEAFFGQGTRLTVV.

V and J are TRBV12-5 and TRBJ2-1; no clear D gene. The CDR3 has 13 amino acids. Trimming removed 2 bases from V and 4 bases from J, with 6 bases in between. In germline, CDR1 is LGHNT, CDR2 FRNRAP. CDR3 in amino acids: CASGLTPYNEQFF. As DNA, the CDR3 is TGTGCTAGTGGTTTGACGCCGTACAATGAGCAGTTCTTC.

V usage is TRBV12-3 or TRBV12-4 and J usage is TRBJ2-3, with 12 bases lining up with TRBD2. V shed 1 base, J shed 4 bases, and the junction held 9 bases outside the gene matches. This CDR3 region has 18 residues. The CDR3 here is CASSLEPRLAGVADTQYF. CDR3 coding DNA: TGTGCCAGCAGTTTAGAACCTAGACTAGCGGGAGTCGCAGATACGCAGTATTTT.

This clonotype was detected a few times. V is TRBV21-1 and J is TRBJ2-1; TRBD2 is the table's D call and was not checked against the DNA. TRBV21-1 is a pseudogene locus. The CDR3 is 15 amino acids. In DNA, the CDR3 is TGTGCCAGCAGCAAAGTGCTCCCAGGAGGGGATGAGCAGTTCTTC. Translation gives CASSKVLPGGDEQFF.

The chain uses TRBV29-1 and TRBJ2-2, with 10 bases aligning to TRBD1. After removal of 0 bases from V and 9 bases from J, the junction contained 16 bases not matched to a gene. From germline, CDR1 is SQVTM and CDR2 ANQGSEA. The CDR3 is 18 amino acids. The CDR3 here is CSVEDPTGTGDFRRELFF. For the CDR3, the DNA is TGCAGCGTTGAAGATCCGACCGGGACAGGGGATTTTCGACGGGAGCTGTTTTTT.

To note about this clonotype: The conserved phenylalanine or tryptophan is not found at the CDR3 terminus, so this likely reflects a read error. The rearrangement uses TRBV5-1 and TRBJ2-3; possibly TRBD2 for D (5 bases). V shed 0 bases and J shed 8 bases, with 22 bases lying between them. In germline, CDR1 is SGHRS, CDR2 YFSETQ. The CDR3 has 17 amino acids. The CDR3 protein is CASSLELGFLEVGTQYS. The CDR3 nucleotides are TGCGCCAGCAGCTTGGAACTGGGGTTTCTGGAGGTCGGTACGCAGTATTCT.

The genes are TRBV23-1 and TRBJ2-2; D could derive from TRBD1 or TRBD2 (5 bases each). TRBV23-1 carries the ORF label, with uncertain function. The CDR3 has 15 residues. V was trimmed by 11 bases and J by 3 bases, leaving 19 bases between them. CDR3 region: CAPGTGHRDTGELFF. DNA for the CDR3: TGCGCCCCTGGAACGGGGCATCGGGACACCGGGGAGCTGTTTTTT.

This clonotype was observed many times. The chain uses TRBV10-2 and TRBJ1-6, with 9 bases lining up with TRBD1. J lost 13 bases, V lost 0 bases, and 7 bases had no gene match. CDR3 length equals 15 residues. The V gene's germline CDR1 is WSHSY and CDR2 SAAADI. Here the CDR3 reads CASSESRTGVSPLHF. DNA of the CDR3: TGCGCCAGCAGTGAGTCGAGGACAGGGGTTTCCCCCCTCCACTTT.

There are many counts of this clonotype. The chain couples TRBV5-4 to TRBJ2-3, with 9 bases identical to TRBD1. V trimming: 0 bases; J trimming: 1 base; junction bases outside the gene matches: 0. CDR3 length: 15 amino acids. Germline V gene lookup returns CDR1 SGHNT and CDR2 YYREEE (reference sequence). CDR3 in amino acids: CASSLDRGRTDTQYF. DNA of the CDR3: TGTGCCAGCAGCTTGGACAGGGGGCGCACAGATACGCAGTATTTT.

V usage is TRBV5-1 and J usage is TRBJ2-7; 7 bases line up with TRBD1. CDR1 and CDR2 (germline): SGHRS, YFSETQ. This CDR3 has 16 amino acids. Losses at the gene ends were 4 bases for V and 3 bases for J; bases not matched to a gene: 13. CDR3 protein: CASSQEPGQFYYEQYF. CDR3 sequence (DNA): TGCGCCAGCAGCCAGGAACCGGGACAGTTCTACTACGAGCAGTACTTC.

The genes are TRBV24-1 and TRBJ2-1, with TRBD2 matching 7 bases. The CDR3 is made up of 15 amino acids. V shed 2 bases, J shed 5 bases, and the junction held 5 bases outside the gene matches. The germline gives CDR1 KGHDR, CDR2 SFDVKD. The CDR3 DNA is TGTGCCACCAGTGATTGGACTAGTGGCAACAATGAGCAGTTCTTC. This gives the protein CATSDWTSGNNEQFF.

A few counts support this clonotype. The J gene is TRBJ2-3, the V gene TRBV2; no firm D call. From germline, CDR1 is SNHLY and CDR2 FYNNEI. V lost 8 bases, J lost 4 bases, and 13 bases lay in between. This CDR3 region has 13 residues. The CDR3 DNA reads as TGTGCCAGCTTTCAAGGGATGGCAGATACGCAGTATTTT. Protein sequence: CASFQGMADTQYF.

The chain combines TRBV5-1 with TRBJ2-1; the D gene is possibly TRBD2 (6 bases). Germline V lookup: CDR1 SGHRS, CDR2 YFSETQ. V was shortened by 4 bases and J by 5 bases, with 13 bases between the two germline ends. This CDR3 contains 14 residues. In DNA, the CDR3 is TGCGCCAGCAGCCCCGGGACTTCGAACAATGAGCAGTTCTTC. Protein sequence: CASSPGTSNNEQFF.